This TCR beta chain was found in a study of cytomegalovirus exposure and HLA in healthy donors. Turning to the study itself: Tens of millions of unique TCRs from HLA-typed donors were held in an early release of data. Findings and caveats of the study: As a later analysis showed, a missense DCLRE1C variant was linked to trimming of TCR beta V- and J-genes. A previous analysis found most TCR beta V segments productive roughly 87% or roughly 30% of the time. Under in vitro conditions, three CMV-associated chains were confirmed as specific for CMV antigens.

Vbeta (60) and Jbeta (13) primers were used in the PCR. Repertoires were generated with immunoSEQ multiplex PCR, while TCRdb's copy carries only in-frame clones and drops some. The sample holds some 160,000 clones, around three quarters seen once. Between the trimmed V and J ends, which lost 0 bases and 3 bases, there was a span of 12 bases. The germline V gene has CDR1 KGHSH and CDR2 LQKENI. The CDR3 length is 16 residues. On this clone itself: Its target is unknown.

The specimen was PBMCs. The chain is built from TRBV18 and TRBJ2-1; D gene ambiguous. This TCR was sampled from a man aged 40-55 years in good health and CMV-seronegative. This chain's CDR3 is CASSPPLLSHYNEQFF. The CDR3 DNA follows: TGTGCCAGCTCACCACCGCTCCTATCCCACTACAATGAGCAGTTCTTC.